These T cell receptor beta chains were read from a single sample in a study of blood T cell repertoires in COVID-19. Repertoires were generated with immunoSEQ multiplex PCR, while TCRdb's copy carries only in-frame clones and drops some. Among around 250,000 clones listed, 84% were seen once. Sequenced: PBMCs or T cells enriched from blood (not recorded which). All receptors derive from a man aged 30 to 39 with acute COVID-19. Both conserved end residues are trimmed from each CDR3.

cdr3_aa	v_call	j_call	cdr3_length
ASSLRGQGGYT	TRBV12-3/TRBV12-4	TRBJ1-2	11
ASDRSGIAGRNEQF	TRBV19	TRBJ2-1	14
ASGGRNTEAF	TRBV25-1	TRBJ1-1	10
ASSLGGLNGYT	TRBV7-9	TRBJ1-2	11
ASKRLLTDTQY	TRBV9	TRBJ2-3	11
ASRETAFNYGYT	TRBV19	TRBJ1-2	12
ASSDQEETQY	TRBV2	TRBJ2-5	10
AWSFGGNVGTDTQY	TRBV30	TRBJ2-3	14
ASNDPNRGGYT	TRBV12-3/TRBV12-4	TRBJ1-2	11
ASSSTDRSGNTIY	TRBV6-5	TRBJ1-3	13
ATSRGQGASEQF	TRBV15	TRBJ2-1	12
ASSWTASFTDTQY	TRBV28	TRBJ2-3	13
ASSLTADLKAF	TRBV5-1	TRBJ1-1	11